This T cell receptor beta chain was sequenced in a study of cytomegalovirus exposure and HLA in healthy donors. Notes on the study in general: The authors listed some 160 TCR beta chains as cytomegalovirus-associated.

The PCR used 60 Vbeta and 13 Jbeta primers. Assay used: immunoSEQ multiplex PCR; TCRdb lists only in-frame clones, some missing. The sample consists of about 90,000 clones, roughly 83% of them appearing once. J was trimmed by 4 bases and V by 6 bases; bases with no gene match: 7. Germline V gene sequence: CDR1 MNHNS, CDR2 SASEGT. The CDR3 extends over 15 amino acids. This clone was counted only a few times. Its antigen remains unidentified. The material sequenced was PBMCs. The V call is TRBV6-1, the J call TRBJ1-1, with 11 bases fitting TRBD1. The TCR sequence derives from a man aged 18 to 30 in good health and CMV-seronegative. The CDR3 loop is CASSTPGTGGTEAFF. CDR3 DNA: TGTGCCAGCAGCACCCCCGGGACAGGGGGCACTGAAGCTTTCTTT.